One sample yielded the 21 T cell receptor beta chains listed below, sequenced in a study of shared clonotypes between healthy human individuals. CD45RO negativity and positive selection for CCR7 defined naive CD8 cells, a population that excluded terminally differentiated effector memory CD45RA+ cells. Assay: immunoSEQ multiplex PCR; the TCRdb copy retains only in-frame clones and omits some. Among about 2.2 million clones listed, about 94% were seen once. Sequences were obtained from naive CD8+ T cells from PBMCs. All receptors come from a man younger than 30 in good health. Some clones in this sample may be carry-over from other donors' samples.

V gene TRBV19 combines with J gene TRBJ2-1; D is perhaps TRBD2 (6 bases). Germline V CDR1 and CDR2: LNHDA, SQIVND (reference sequence). CDR3 size: 13 residues. The V end was cut by 7 bases, the J end by 15 bases, with 22 bases between. As DNA, the CDR3 is TGTGCCAGTACATGGGGAGGCCTTAACGAGTGGTTCTTC. As protein: CASTWGGLNEWFF. The variable domain in full, completed from reference TRBV19 and TRBJ2-1, reads DGGITQSPKYLFRKEGQNVTLSCEQNLNHDAMYWYRQDPGQGLRLIYYSQIVNDFQKGDIAEGYSVSREKKESFPLTVTSAQKNPTAFYLCASTWGGLNEWFFGPGTRLTVL.

This clone came up a few times. The rearrangement links TRBV19 to TRBJ2-1; D may be TRBD1 (5 bases). The V end lost 5 bases, the J end lost 6 bases, and 14 bases lay between the germline ends. This CDR3 spans 14 amino acids. Germline CDR1 is LNHDA and CDR2 is SQIVND (reference sequence). The CDR3 reads CASSSGAGSNEQFF. CDR3 in DNA: TGTGCCAGTAGTTCTGGGGCTGGGTCCAATGAGCAGTTCTTC.

The chain combines TRBV19 with TRBJ1-1, with 7 bases that match TRBD1. V was clipped by 8 bases and J by 0 bases; unmatched bases: 3. The CDR3 extends over 13 amino acids. Germline lookup yields CDR1 LNHDA and CDR2 SQIVND (reference sequence). The CDR3 DNA reads TGTGCCAGTGGGACAGTCATGAACACTGAAGCTTTCTTT. This codes for CASGTVMNTEAFF.

The CDR3 DNA reads TGTGCCAGCAGCGATGGACAGGGGGAAAAACTGTTTTTT. Protein sequence: CASSDGQGEKLFF. The chain joins TRBV25-1 to TRBJ1-4; the match to TRBD1 covers 9 bases. Germline assignment: CDR1 MGHDK and CDR2 SYGVNS. With 6 bases clipped from V and 8 bases from J, the junction kept 4 bases outside the gene matches. The CDR3 runs 13 residues.

V and J are TRBV29-1 and TRBJ2-1; possible D gene TRBD2, 6 bases. V lost 7 bases to trimming and J lost 2 bases, with 12 bases between them. Per the germline V gene, CDR1 is SQVTM and CDR2 is ANQGSEA. This CDR3 is 13 amino acids long. The CDR3 is CSAEGLAYNEQFF. CDR3 nucleotide sequence: TGCAGCGCGGAGGGACTGGCCTACAATGAGCAGTTCTTC.

The gene calls are TRBV18 and TRBJ2-7; possible D gene TRBD1, 6 bases. The CDR3 is made up of 14 amino acids. The ends were cut back, 11 bases at V and 6 bases at J, with 23 bases in the middle. Germline loops: CDR1 KGHSH, CDR2 LQKENI. The CDR3 coding sequence is TGTGCCGGATCGAACCGGGACATTCCTTTCGAGCAGTACTTC. Translating it yields CAGSNRDIPFEQYF.

V usage is TRBV10-3 and J usage is TRBJ2-1, with TRBD1 matching 10 bases. In germline, CDR1 is ENHRY, CDR2 SYGVKD. The ends lost 10 bases at V and 3 bases at J; junction bases unmatched: 3. The CDR3 totals 13 residues. The CDR3 loop reads CATGQGDYNEQFF. CDR3 DNA sequence: TGTGCCACCGGACAGGGGGACTACAATGAGCAGTTCTTC.

The rearrangement joins TRBV7-3 to TRBJ2-2; 8 nucleotides match TRBD2. CDR3 length: 16 amino acids. V lost 6 bases and J lost 3; bases outside the gene matches: 9. CDR1 and CDR2 (germline): SGHTA, FQGTGA. The DNA for the CDR3 is TGTGCCAGCAGTGACGGGAGGGCCCCCGACACCGGGGAGCTGTTTTTT. This encodes CASSDGRAPDTGELFF.

The chain joins TRBV28 to TRBJ1-6; D not resolved. V was shortened by 4 bases and J by 1 base, with 14 bases between the two germline ends. The germline CDR1 and CDR2 sequences are MDHEN and SYDVKM. This CDR3 has 17 residues. The CDR3 protein is CASSSDLRRSYNSPLHF. The CDR3 DNA is TGTGCCAGCAGTTCTGATCTAAGAAGGTCCTATAATTCACCCCTCCACTTT. Full variable domain (missing parts from reference TRBV28 and TRBJ1-6): DVKVTQSSRYLVKRTGEKVFLECVQDMDHENMFWYRQDPGLGLRLIYFSYDVKMKEKGDIPEGYSVSREKKERFSLILESASTNQTSMYLCASSSDLRRSYNSPLHFGNGTRLTVT.

The genes are TRBV4-2 and TRBJ2-7, with 11 positions matching TRBD2. The V segment lost 2 bases and the J segment 2 bases; nucleotides outside the gene matches: 2. Looked up from germline, CDR1 is LGHNA and CDR2 is YNFKEQ. The CDR3 consists of 15 residues. Here the CDR3 reads CASSQQGLAAYEQYF. CDR3 sequence (DNA): TGTGCCAGCAGCCAACAGGGACTAGCGGCCTACGAGCAGTACTTC.

J is TRBJ2-7 and V is TRBV7-2; D remains unclear. V dropped 1 base and J dropped 3 bases, with 10 bases sitting between them. The CDR3 contains 14 residues. Germline CDR1 and CDR2: SGHTA and FQGNSA. Here the CDR3 DNA reads TGTGCCAGCAGCTTAGTACTACACCACTACGAGCAGTACTTC. Protein product: CASSLVLHHYEQYF.

The chain carries TRBV4-1 and TRBJ2-7, with 8 bases lining up with TRBD1. The CDR3 has 13 amino acids. Germline CDR1 MGHRA, CDR2 YSYEKL. V gave up 8 bases and J gave up 3 bases; unmatched junction bases: 6. The CDR3 DNA is TGCGCCAGCGGGGAACAGGGGGGCTACGAGCAGTACTTC. Protein sequence: CASGEQGGYEQYF.

The genes are TRBV27 and TRBJ2-3; no definite D call. Germline V gene lookup returns CDR1 MNHEY and CDR2 SMNVEV (reference sequence). Trimming left V 6 bases short and J 3 bases short, with 19 bases between. There are 16 residues in the CDR3. The DNA for the CDR3 is TGTGCCAGCAGCTCCCGGACCTTCTTGGGAACAGATACGCAGTATTTT. Protein sequence: CASSSRTFLGTDTQYF.

V and J are TRBV28 and TRBJ2-7, with TRBD1 as a possible D gene (5 bases). Germline V gene sequence: CDR1 MDHEN, CDR2 SYDVKM. Trimming left V 3 bases short and J 0 bases short, with 12 bases between. CDR3 length: 15 residues. Here the CDR3 DNA reads TGTGCCAGCAGTTTGGGGCCTTTTAGCTCCTACGAGCAGTACTTC. It yields the protein CASSLGPFSSYEQYF.

The chain links TRBV5-1 to TRBJ2-7, with 7 positions matching TRBD1. Germline lookup yields CDR1 SGHRS and CDR2 YFSETQ. This CDR3 has 14 amino acids. V lost 2 bases to trimming and J lost 5 bases; unmatched junction nucleotides: 7. The CDR3 DNA is TGCGCCAGCAGCTTAAACCAGGGGGTGAACGAGCAGTACTTC. This codes for CASSLNQGVNEQYF.

DNA of the CDR3: TGTGCCAGTGCGATATCCCGGGAGCTGTTTTTT. Translating it yields CASAISRELFF. The chain couples TRBV19 to TRBJ2-2; D is ambiguous. V lost 8 bases, J lost 9 bases, and 10 bases lay in between. This CDR3 spans 11 amino acids. Germline V gives CDR1 LNHDA, CDR2 SQIVND (reference sequence).

J is TRBJ2-2 and V is TRBV6-5, with D possibly being TRBD1 (6 bases). This CDR3 has 16 amino acids. Germline V gene sequence: CDR1 MNHEY, CDR2 SVGAGI. The germline V and J ends were trimmed by 1 base and 6 bases, with 15 bases remaining between them. CDR3 coding DNA: TGTGCCAGCAGTTACTTACAGGGTTTAGGGCCCGGGGAGCTGTTTTTT. Translated: CASSYLQGLGPGELFF.

The rearrangement links TRBV30 to TRBJ1-1, with 10 bases matching TRBD1. Germline CDR1 is GTSNPN and CDR2 is SVGIG (reference sequence). The length of the CDR3 is 15 residues. V gave up 8 bases and J gave up 5 bases; unmatched junction bases: 14. Here the CDR3 reads CAGGQGYGGITEAFF. The CDR3 DNA sequence: TGTGCCGGGGGACAGGGGTATGGCGGAATTACTGAAGCTTTCTTT.

The CDR3 spells CASSWRGASSYEQYF. CDR3 in DNA: TGTGCCAGCAGTTGGCGGGGCGCAAGTTCCTACGAGCAGTACTTC. The chain combines TRBV28 with TRBJ2-7, with D possibly being TRBD2 (6 bases). Germline V lookup: CDR1 MDHEN, CDR2 SYDVKM. Trimming took 4 bases from V and 1 from J, leaving 14 bases between them. This CDR3 spans 15 amino acids. Based on the CDR3 plus reference TRBV28 and TRBJ2-7, the full variable domain is DVKVTQSSRYLVKRTGEKVFLECVQDMDHENMFWYRQDPGLGLRLIYFSYDVKMKEKGDIPEGYSVSREKKERFSLILESASTNQTSMYLCASSWRGASSYEQYFGPGTRLTVT.

This clone was recorded only once. This chain connects TRBV7-9 to TRBJ2-1; 9 nucleotides align to TRBD2. The CDR3 runs to 16 residues. With 2 bases clipped from V and 4 bases from J, the junction kept 6 bases outside the gene matches. The germline V gene has CDR1 SEHNR and CDR2 FQNEAQ (reference sequence). The CDR3 DNA sequence: TGTGCCAGCAGCTTAACGGGCGCGGGAGGGTACAATGAGCAGTTCTTC. Residues: CASSLTGAGGYNEQFF.

The CDR3 bases are TGTGCCAGCAGTTTCCTTACTACTAGCGGAGCATCCTACGAGCAGTACTTC. Its translation: CASSFLTTSGASYEQYF. V is TRBV27 and J is TRBJ2-7; 8 nucleotides match TRBD2. Germline V gene data show CDR1 as MNHEY and CDR2 as SMNVEV (reference sequence). V was clipped by 3 bases and J by 1 base; unmatched bases: 11. CDR3 length: 17 residues.